The sequence of this TCR beta chain was determined in a study of preoperative IRX-2 immunotherapy in early breast cancer. The treatment: preoperative locoregional IRX-2 cytokine immunotherapy. Data came from immunoSEQ multiplex PCR; TCRdb stores just in-frame clones and leaves some out. The sample has 75,000 to 100,000 clones; 86% are singletons. The V gene lost 10 bases and the J gene lost 0 bases, with 15 bases spanning the gap. Germline loops: CDR1 MNHGY, CDR2 SAAAGT. The CDR3 is 14 amino acids. This material consisted of tumor tissue, taken after IRX-2 immunotherapy. The clonotype was recovered from a human donor with breast cancer. The chain has TRBV6-8 and TRBJ1-1; maybe TRBD1 (5 bases). The DNA of the CDR3 is TGTGCCATCACTCCGACAGAGATGAACACTGAAGCTTTCTTT. It encodes CAITPTEMNTEAFF.